The rows below give T cell receptor beta chains drawn from one sample of a study of chemoradiotherapy in HPV16-positive cancers. The protocol was immunoSEQ multiplex PCR, while the TCRdb copy is restricted to in-frame clones and leaves out a portion. The sample has about 33,000 clones, around 87% seen once; the top ten hold around 2.3%. Specimen: blood, collected from a patient who underwent chemoradiotherapy. The receptors come from a human donor with HPV-associated anogenital cancer. Both conserved end residues are part of each CDR3. Each record gives: V gene, D gene, J gene, CDR3 DNA, CDR3 protein. D genes are given only for firm matches.

TRBV10-2	NA	TRBJ2-2	TGCGCCAGCAGCGTCGACAGCGCGAACACCGGGGAGCTGTTTTTT	CASSVDSANTGELFF
TRBV29-1	NA	TRBJ1-2	TGCAGCGACCGCGGGGTCCCTGGCTACACCTTC	CSDRGVPGYTF
TRBV7-7	NA	TRBJ1-1	TGTGCTAGCAGCTACCCCTCTCAAAAGAACACTGAAGCTTTCTTT	CASSYPSQKNTEAFF
TRBV5-1	NA	TRBJ1-1	TGCGCCAGCAGGAGCGTGGCGTGGAGTACTGAAGCTTTCTTT	CASRSVAWSTEAFF
TRBV11-3	NA	TRBJ2-5	TGTGCCAGCAGCTTAGGGGGGAGAGGGCAAGAGACCCAGTACTTC	CASSLGGRGQETQYF
TRBV27	NA	TRBJ2-5	TGTGCCAGCAGTTTAGCGGCAGGGAGTCAAGAGACCCAGTACTTC	CASSLAAGSQETQYF
TRBV19	NA	TRBJ1-5	TGTGCCAGTAGTCCCGGACACGGTCAGCCCCAGCATTTT	CASSPGHGQPQHF
TRBV18	NA	TRBJ1-4	TGTGCCAGCTCACCGGCGGGGGGCGATGGTGAAAAACTGTTTTTT	CASSPAGGDGEKLFF
TRBV5-1	TRBD2	TRBJ2-5	TGCGCCAGCAGCTTGGGAACGACTAGCCATACCCAAGAGACCCAGTACTTC	CASSLGTTSHTQETQYF
TRBV10-2	NA	TRBJ2-7	TGCGCCAGCAGTGAGTTGGGGGGACAGTACGAGCAGTACTTC	CASSELGGQYEQYF